The rows below give T cell receptor beta chains drawn from one sample of a study of blood T cell repertoires in COVID-19. TCRdb keeps only in-frame clones here, not all; method: immunoSEQ multiplex PCR. The sample lists 90,000 to 100,000 clones, 82% occurring once. Input material: peripheral blood. The origin of the receptors is a man at least 80 years old with acute or convalescent COVID-19. Both conserved end residues are part of each CDR3. D genes are given only for firm matches. Size tells how often a clone was seen (once, few, many) or the class of an expanded clone, and some rows leave it out.

cdr3_nt cdr3_aa j_call clone_size v_call d_call
TGCGCCAGCAGCCAAGGTGGTACGGTTAGTAGAGTTAATGAAAAACTGTTTTTT CASSQGGTVSRVNEKLFF TRBJ1-4 few TRBV4-1 NA
TGCGCCAGCAGCCCCTCCAGGGCCAATGACGAGCAGTACTTC CASSPSRANDEQYF TRBJ2-7 once TRBV5-1 NA
TGCGCCACGGGGACAGGGAGAAACAATGAGCAGTTCTTC CATGTGRNNEQFF TRBJ2-1 NA TRBV5-1 TRBD1
TGTGCCAGCAGCTTCTCGTTAGCGGGGAGTACGCAGTATTTT CASSFSLAGSTQYF TRBJ2-3 NA TRBV7-8 TRBD2
TGTGCCGGAAATTCGGGTGGAAACACCATATATTTT CAGNSGGNTIYF TRBJ1-3 once TRBV30 NA
TGTGCCAGCAGTAAACCGGGAGCCAGCTCCTACGAGCAGTACTTC CASSKPGASSYEQYF TRBJ2-7 NA TRBV6-2/TRBV6-3 NA
TGTGCCAGCAGTTTAACGGGGTTCGTCGTGGCCGACTATGGCTACACCTTC CASSLTGFVVADYGYTF TRBJ1-2 few TRBV28 NA
TGTGCCAGTAGTATAGCTATAGGGGCCTCTGGGGCCAACGTCCTGACTTTC CASSIAIGASGANVLTF TRBJ2-6 NA TRBV19 NA
TGTGCCAGTAGTATACAGAGCGCTAACTATGGCTACACCTTC CASSIQSANYGYTF TRBJ1-2 NA TRBV19 NA
TGTGCCAGCAGCCTATTGGCTAGCTCCAATGAGCAGTTCTTC CASSLLASSNEQFF TRBJ2-1 NA TRBV3-1/TRBV3-2 NA
TGTGCCAGCAGCTCCGACAGGGGCGAGCAGTACTTC CASSSDRGEQYF TRBJ2-7 NA TRBV7-2 TRBD1
TGTGCCAGCAGCTCCGACAGGGGAAACACCATATATTTT CASSSDRGNTIYF TRBJ1-3 few TRBV7-7 NA
TGTGCCACCCGAATGAGTAATAATTCACCCCTCCACTTT CATRMSNNSPLHF TRBJ1-6 NA TRBV27 NA
TGTGCCAGCAGCCTAGGGGGTAACTATGGCTACACCTTC CASSLGGNYGYTF TRBJ1-2 NA TRBV12-3/TRBV12-4 NA
TGTGCCAGCAGTTTTCGGAGGTCGCCCCAGCATTTT CASSFRRSPQHF TRBJ1-5 once TRBV28 NA
TGTGCCAGCAGCTCTGAAGGGACAACGAATAATTCACCCCTCCACTTT CASSSEGTTNNSPLHF TRBJ1-6 NA TRBV5-6 NA
TGTGCCAGCAGTTCAGGGGGCGGTCAGCCCCAGCATTTT CASSSGGGQPQHF TRBJ1-5 once TRBV6-2/TRBV6-3 TRBD1
TGCGCCAGCAGATATGAATCCGGGACAGGGGGGAACTATGGCTACACCTTC CASRYESGTGGNYGYTF TRBJ1-2 NA TRBV4-1 TRBD1
TGTGCCAGCAGTAAGGACAGTGGAACTGAAGCTTTCTTT CASSKDSGTEAFF TRBJ1-1 NA TRBV12-3/TRBV12-4 NA
TGTGCCAGCAGTTGGCAGGCGGGTTGGGATGAGCAGTTCTTC CASSWQAGWDEQFF TRBJ2-1 NA TRBV6-5 NA
TGTGCCAGTAGTATTTTCGGGGAGTCGTCAGATACGCAGTATTTT CASSIFGESSDTQYF TRBJ2-3 NA TRBV19 NA
TGTGCCAGCATCCACACTGGGGTGGGACAGGGGACTAACACTGAAGCTTTCTTT CASIHTGVGQGTNTEAFF TRBJ1-1 NA TRBV27 TRBD1
TGTGCCAGCTCAACCGGGACAGGGGGCTACGAAGCTTTCTTT CASSTGTGGYEAFF TRBJ1-1 NA TRBV18 TRBD1
TGTGCCAGCAGTGAACCCCGAACTAGCGGGGGGGCTCCCGGGGAGCTGTTTTTT CASSEPRTSGGAPGELFF TRBJ2-2 NA TRBV2 TRBD2
TGTGCCAGCAGCTTAGTGGACTCCTTAGCCTACGAGCAGTACTTC CASSLVDSLAYEQYF TRBJ2-7 NA TRBV7-9 NA
TGCGCCAGCAGCCAGCCGGGGGGGCTCCGCACCGGGGAGCTGTTTTTT CASSQPGGLRTGELFF TRBJ2-2 NA TRBV4-1 TRBD2
TGTGCCAGCTCTCGACAGGGGGCAGGGCAGCCCCAGCATTTT CASSRQGAGQPQHF TRBJ1-5 NA TRBV18 TRBD1
TGCGCCAGCAGCCGTGGCGGTAGCGACACTGAAGCTTTCTTT CASSRGGSDTEAFF TRBJ1-1 NA TRBV4-3 NA
TGTGCCCGATGGGGGGGGAACGAGCAGTACTTC CARWGGNEQYF TRBJ2-7 NA TRBV5-6 TRBD2
TGTGCCAGCAAGACGACAGGGATTTTCACTGAAGCTTTCTTT CASKTTGIFTEAFF TRBJ1-1 NA TRBV6-5 TRBD1
TGTGCCAGCTCACCTGGAGAAGGAAGCACAGATACGCAGTATTTT CASSPGEGSTDTQYF TRBJ2-3 NA TRBV18 NA
TGTGCCAGCTCAATGGACAGCCTCTACGAGCAGTACTTC CASSMDSLYEQYF TRBJ2-7 NA TRBV18 NA
TGTGCCAGCAGTTTACTGCCCACAGGCAATCAGCCCCAGCATTTT CASSLLPTGNQPQHF TRBJ1-5 NA TRBV28 NA
TGTGCCAGCAGTTTAGCCGCAGGCGAGCAGTACTTC CASSLAAGEQYF TRBJ2-7 few TRBV28 NA
TGTGCCAGCAGCTTGGGGTGGCAACCCGAGACCCAGTACTTC CASSLGWQPETQYF TRBJ2-5 once TRBV5-6 NA
TGTGCCAGCTCACCAAGGACTAGCCCCACCGGGGAGCTGTTTTTT CASSPRTSPTGELFF TRBJ2-2 NA TRBV18 TRBD2
TGTGCCAGCCAAAGACAGGGGAATCAGCCCCAGCATTTT CASQRQGNQPQHF TRBJ1-5 few TRBV11-2 TRBD1
TGTGCCAGCAGCGGAGGAGTCAACAATGAGCAGTTCTTC CASSGGVNNEQFF TRBJ2-1 NA TRBV9 NA
TGTGCCAGCAGTTACGGAACAGGGACTAATGAAAAACTGTTTTTT CASSYGTGTNEKLFF TRBJ1-4 NA TRBV6-5 NA
TGTGCCAGCAGTGAAGGGAGGTCAGGTGGAGATCAGCCCCAGCATTTT CASSEGRSGGDQPQHF TRBJ1-5 NA TRBV2 NA
TGTGCCAGCTCACCAAGTAGGAGCGGGGGTTCTTTCTTC CASSPSRSGGSFF TRBJ2-1 NA TRBV18 TRBD2
TGTGCCAGCTCACCGTCCGGGACTAGCGGGGTCTATGAGCAGTTCTTC CASSPSGTSGVYEQFF TRBJ2-1 NA TRBV18 TRBD2
TGTGCCAGCAGTGAGACAGGGGGCGCAGTCTACGAGCAGTACTTC CASSETGGAVYEQYF TRBJ2-7 NA TRBV2 TRBD1
TGTGCCGCCGACTCCGGGTCCGGGGGCGAGCAGTACTTC CAADSGSGGEQYF TRBJ2-7 few TRBV19 NA
TGTGCCAGTAGTTTAATCCCGGACTCGACCCACGAGCAGTACTTC CASSLIPDSTHEQYF TRBJ2-7 many TRBV19 NA
TGTGCCAGCAGTTTAAGCACCGGGTCACCCCTCCACTTT CASSLSTGSPLHF TRBJ1-6 NA TRBV12-3/TRBV12-4 NA
TGTGCCAGCAGCTTAGAGGTGCGGGGGGCAGCTTTCTTT CASSLEVRGAAFF TRBJ1-1 NA TRBV11-2 NA
TGTGCCAGCAGCCGGGGGGGCTCCTACAATGAGCAGTTCTTC CASSRGGSYNEQFF TRBJ2-1 once TRBV3-1/TRBV3-2 TRBD2
TGTGCCAGCAGAACCACAGGGGGGCTCACTGAAGCTTTCTTT CASRTTGGLTEAFF TRBJ1-1 NA TRBV6-5 TRBD1
TGTGCCAGTAGTATAGGTCCTAGCGGACGATTCCAAGAGACCCAGTACTTC CASSIGPSGRFQETQYF TRBJ2-5 NA TRBV19 TRBD2
TGTGCCAGCAGCCCTCCTAGCGGGAGGGCCACCGGGGAGCTGTTTTTT CASSPPSGRATGELFF TRBJ2-2 NA TRBV6-4 TRBD2
TGTGCCAGCTCACCAACACGGGACAGGACCTACGAGCAGTACTTC CASSPTRDRTYEQYF TRBJ2-7 NA TRBV18 TRBD1
TGTGCCAGCTCACCGGGACTAGCGGGGATCGAGACCCAGTACTTC CASSPGLAGIETQYF TRBJ2-5 NA TRBV18 TRBD2
TGTGCCAGTAGTATTTATAGCGGGAGGGCCTACAATGAGCAGTTCTTC CASSIYSGRAYNEQFF TRBJ2-1 NA TRBV19 TRBD2
TGTGCCAGTAGTATACCTACTAGCGGTCCCTACAATGAGCAGTTCTTC CASSIPTSGPYNEQFF TRBJ2-1 NA TRBV19 TRBD2
TGTGCCAGCAGGTCGAATAGCGGGGACTACAATGAGCAGTTCTTC CASRSNSGDYNEQFF TRBJ2-1 NA TRBV5-5 TRBD2
TGTGCCAGCAGCCGAGGACAGGTAGAGACCCAGTACTTC CASSRGQVETQYF TRBJ2-5 NA TRBV7-2 TRBD1
TGCGCCAGCAGCCAAGTCGGGGGGACACTTGGAAACACCATATATTTT CASSQVGGTLGNTIYF TRBJ1-3 NA TRBV4-1 NA
TGTGCCAGCAGTTCAAAGGGGGCCCTCCGGCCCAACTATGGCTACACCTTC CASSSKGALRPNYGYTF TRBJ1-2 NA TRBV6-2/TRBV6-3 TRBD1